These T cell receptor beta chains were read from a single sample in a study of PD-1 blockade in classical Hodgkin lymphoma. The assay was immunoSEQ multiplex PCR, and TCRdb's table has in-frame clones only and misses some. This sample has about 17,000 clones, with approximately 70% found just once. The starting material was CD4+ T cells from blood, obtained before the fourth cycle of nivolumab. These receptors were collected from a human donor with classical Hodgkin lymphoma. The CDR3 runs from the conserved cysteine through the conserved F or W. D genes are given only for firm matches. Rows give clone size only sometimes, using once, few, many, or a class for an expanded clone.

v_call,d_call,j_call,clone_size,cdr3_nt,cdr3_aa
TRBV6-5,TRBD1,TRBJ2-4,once,TGTGCCAGCAGTTACTCGACGGGGACAGGACACATTCAGTACTTC,CASSYSTGTGHIQYF
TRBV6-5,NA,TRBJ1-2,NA,TGTGCCAGCAGTTACTCGAGGTGGGCAGGGCCCTATGGCTACACCTTC,CASSYSRWAGPYGYTF
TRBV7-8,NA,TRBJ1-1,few,TGTGCCAGCAGTCAACAGGGATTTGAAGCTTTCTTT,CASSQQGFEAFF
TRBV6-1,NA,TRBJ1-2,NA,TGTGCCAGCAGCGGCCTTAACTATGGCTACACCTTC,CASSGLNYGYTF
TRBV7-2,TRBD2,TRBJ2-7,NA,TGTGCCAGCAGCGCCAGCGGGGGTCCCTACGAGCAGTACTTC,CASSASGGPYEQYF
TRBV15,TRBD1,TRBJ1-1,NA,TGTGCCACCAGCACCCGAAAGGGGGCCGGCTCGAACACTGAAGCTTTCTTT,CATSTRKGAGSNTEAFF
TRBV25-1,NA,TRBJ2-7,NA,TGTGCCAGCAGCGCCCCGGGGTTGAGCTACGAGCAGTACTTC,CASSAPGLSYEQYF
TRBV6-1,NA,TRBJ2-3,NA,TGTGCCAGCAGTGGGCAGGTAACAGATACGCAGTATTTT,CASSGQVTDTQYF
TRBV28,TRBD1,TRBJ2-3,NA,TGTGCCAGCAGTCGACAGGGTGCAGATACGCAGTATTTT,CASSRQGADTQYF
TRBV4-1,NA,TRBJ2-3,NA,TGCGCCAGCAGCCAAGGCAGTGCTGATACGCAGTATTTT,CASSQGSADTQYF
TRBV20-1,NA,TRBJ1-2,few,TGCAGTGCGGAGGTCACCAGGGGCTACACCTTC,CSAEVTRGYTF
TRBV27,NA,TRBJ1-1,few,TGTGCCAGCAGACCAATGGGCAGGGCGGTGAACACTGAAGCTTTCTTT,CASRPMGRAVNTEAFF
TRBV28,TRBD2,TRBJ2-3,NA,TGTGCCAGCAGGAGGACTAGCGGGAGATTGGGGACAGATACGCAGTATTTT,CASRRTSGRLGTDTQYF
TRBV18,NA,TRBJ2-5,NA,TGTGCCAGCTCACTACCCAGGGGGGCCAACCAAGAGACCCAGTACTTC,CASSLPRGANQETQYF
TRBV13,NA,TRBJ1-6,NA,TGTGCCAGCAGCTTTAAGGCCTCCTATAATTCACCCCTCCACTTT,CASSFKASYNSPLHF
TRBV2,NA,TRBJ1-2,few,TGTGCCAGCAGTGCTGGGTGGGCGGGGGGCTACACCTTC,CASSAGWAGGYTF
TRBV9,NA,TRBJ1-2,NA,TGTGCCAGCAGGCAAGAGGGGACCTATGGCTACACCTTC,CASRQEGTYGYTF
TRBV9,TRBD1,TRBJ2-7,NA,TGTGCCAGCAGCGTAGCGCCGGGACAGGTCTACGAGCAGTACTTC,CASSVAPGQVYEQYF
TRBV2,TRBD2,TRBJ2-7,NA,TGTGCCAGCAGTGGATCGCTAGCGGGAAACGAGCAGTACTTC,CASSGSLAGNEQYF
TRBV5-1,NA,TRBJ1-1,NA,TGCGCCAGCAGCTTGGGGGAGATGAACACTGAAGCTTTCTTT,CASSLGEMNTEAFF
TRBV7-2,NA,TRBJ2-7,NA,TGTGCCAGCAGTAATGGACAGTTTGCCTACGAGCAGTACTTC,CASSNGQFAYEQYF
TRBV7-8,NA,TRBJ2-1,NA,TGTGCCAGCAGCTTACGGCGGGGCTCCTACAATGAGCAGTTCTTC,CASSLRRGSYNEQFF
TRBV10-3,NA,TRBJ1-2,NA,TGTGCCATCAGTGAGTCTATGCGCTACACCTTC,CAISESMRYTF
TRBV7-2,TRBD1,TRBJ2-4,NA,TGTGCCAGCAGCTTAGGACAGGGTCGCGCAGAGATGTACTTC,CASSLGQGRAEMYF
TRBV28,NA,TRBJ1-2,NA,TGTGCCAGCAGTTTAGGCCTTAACTATGGCTACACCTTC,CASSLGLNYGYTF
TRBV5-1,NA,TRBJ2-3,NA,TGCGCCAGCAGCTTGTGGACAGCTAGCACAGATACGCAGTATTTT,CASSLWTASTDTQYF
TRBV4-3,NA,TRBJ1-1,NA,TGCGCCAGCACCCTTCTGGGGAACACTGAAGCTTTCTTT,CASTLLGNTEAFF
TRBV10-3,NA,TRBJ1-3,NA,TGTGCCATCAGTGAAGTAGGGCCCGCTGGAAACACCATATATTTT,CAISEVGPAGNTIYF
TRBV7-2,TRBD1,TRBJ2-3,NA,TGTGCCAGCAGCTTTATAAGAGGGACAGTAAGAAGCACAGATACGCAGTATTTT,CASSFIRGTVRSTDTQYF
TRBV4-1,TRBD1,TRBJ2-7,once,TGCGCCAGCAGCCAAGCCCAGACCGGGACAGGGATCTACGAGCAGTACTTC,CASSQAQTGTGIYEQYF
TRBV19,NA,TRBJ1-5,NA,TGTGCCAGTAGTCGGGACAGCAATCAGCCCCAGCATTTT,CASSRDSNQPQHF
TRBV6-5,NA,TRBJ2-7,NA,TGTGCCAGCAACAGGGACTACGAGCAGTACTTC,CASNRDYEQYF
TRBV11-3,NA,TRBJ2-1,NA,TGTGCCAGCAGCCAGGGGCCATACAATGAGCAGTTCTTC,CASSQGPYNEQFF
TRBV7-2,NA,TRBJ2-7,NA,TGTGCCAGCAGCTTAGCACAAAGCTCCTACGAGCAGTACTTC,CASSLAQSSYEQYF
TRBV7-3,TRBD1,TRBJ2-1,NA,TGTGCCAGCAGCTCGACAGGGCCGGAGATGGGTTACAATGAGCAGTTCTTC,CASSSTGPEMGYNEQFF
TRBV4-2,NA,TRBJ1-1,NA,TGTGCCAGCAGCCAAGATCGTGGCAGCGGCAACCAAGCTTTCTTT,CASSQDRGSGNQAFF
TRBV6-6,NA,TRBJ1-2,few,TGTGCCACCTCGGCAGGGGTGGACTATGGCTACACCTTC,CATSAGVDYGYTF
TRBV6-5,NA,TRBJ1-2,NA,TGTGCCAGCAGCGGGGGGGCTTGGGGCTACACCTTC,CASSGGAWGYTF
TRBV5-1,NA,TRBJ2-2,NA,TGCGCCAGCAGCTTAGGAGTAACCGGGGAGCTGTTTTTT,CASSLGVTGELFF
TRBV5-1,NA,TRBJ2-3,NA,TGCGCCAGCAGCTTGGGGGGACTCCCAGACACAGATACGCAGTATTTT,CASSLGGLPDTDTQYF
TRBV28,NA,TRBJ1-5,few,TGTGCCAGCAGTTTAGGGGGGAAGGTACAGCCCCAGCATTTT,CASSLGGKVQPQHF
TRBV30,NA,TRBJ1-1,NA,TGTGCCTGGAATCGACAGGCAAACACTGAAGCTTTCTTT,CAWNRQANTEAFF
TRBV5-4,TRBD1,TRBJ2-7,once,TGTGCCAGCAGCTTGGGCCGACAGGGGGCCTACGAGCAGTACTTC,CASSLGRQGAYEQYF
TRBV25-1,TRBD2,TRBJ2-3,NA,TGTGCCAGCAGTGTCTTGGGGACTAGCGGCTCCACAGATACGCAGTATTTT,CASSVLGTSGSTDTQYF
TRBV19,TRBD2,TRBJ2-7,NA,TGTGCCAGTAGGAAGACTAGCGGGAGTTACGAGCAGTACTTC,CASRKTSGSYEQYF
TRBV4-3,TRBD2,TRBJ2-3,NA,TGCGCCAGCAGCCAACAGCGGGGGGGCCAGGGTACGCAGTATTTT,CASSQQRGGQGTQYF
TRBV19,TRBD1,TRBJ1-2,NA,TGTGCCAGTAGTATAAAAGACAGGGGGCGCGGGGGCTACACCTTC,CASSIKDRGRGGYTF
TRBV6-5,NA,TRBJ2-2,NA,TGTGCCAGCAGTTACTTTTCCCCATACGAGGGCGGGGAGCTGTTTTTT,CASSYFSPYEGGELFF
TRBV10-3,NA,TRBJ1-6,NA,TGTGCCATCAGGGCCACCCAGGATTCACCCCTCCACTTT,CAIRATQDSPLHF
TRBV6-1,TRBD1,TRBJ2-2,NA,TGTGCCAGCAGTGAAGCGGCAGGGGGCTTATCCGGGGAGCTGTTTTTT,CASSEAAGGLSGELFF
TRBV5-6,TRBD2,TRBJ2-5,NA,TGTGCCAGCAGCTTGTATAGCGGGGGGGCCCTTGAGACCCAGTACTTC,CASSLYSGGALETQYF
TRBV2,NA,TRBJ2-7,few,TGTGCCAGCAGTGAAACGGAGACCGTCTACGAGCAGTACTTC,CASSETETVYEQYF
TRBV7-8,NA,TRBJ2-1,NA,TGTGCCAGCAGCTTAGAAGTCAACAGATGGGACGAGCAGTTCTTC,CASSLEVNRWDEQFF
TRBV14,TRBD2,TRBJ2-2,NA,TGTGCCAGCAGCCAAGGACTAGCGACCGGGGAGCTGTTTTTT,CASSQGLATGELFF
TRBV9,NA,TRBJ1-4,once,TGTGCCAGCAGCGTAGGATCTTCGTTTGCAGCAACTAATGAAAAACTGTTTTTT,CASSVGSSFAATNEKLFF
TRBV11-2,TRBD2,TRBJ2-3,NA,TGTGCCAGCAGCTTAGGAGTCAGGGAGGGTACAGATACGCAGTATTTT,CASSLGVREGTDTQYF